The 3 T cell receptor beta chains given below trace back to one sample, sequenced in a study of cytomegalovirus exposure and HLA in healthy donors. PCR was performed using 60 Vbeta and 13 Jbeta primers. Some clones are missing from TCRdb's copy, which holds only in-frame ones; the method was immunoSEQ multiplex PCR. The sample shows approximately 81,000 clones, 77% of them seen only once. The sample taken for sequencing was PBMCs. The source of these receptors is a man in his fifties or sixties in good health and CMV-seropositive.

This clone has a handful of counts. The chain links TRBV11-1 to TRBJ2-1; TRBD2 agrees at 7 bases. With V trimmed by 2 bases and J by 5 bases, 6 bases remained unmatched. This CDR3 region has 15 residues. Looked up from germline, CDR1 is SGHAT and CDR2 is FQDESV (reference sequence). In DNA form, the CDR3 reads TGTGCCAGCAGCTTACTAGCGGATTTCCACAATGAGCAGTTCTTC. Its translation: CASSLLADFHNEQFF.

Here the CDR3 reads CASSLTGYEQYF. CDR3 bases: TGTGCCAGCAGCCTGACAGGGTACGAGCAGTACTTC. This chain uses TRBV5-4 with TRBJ2-7, with 7 bases lining up with TRBD1. Germline values: CDR1 SGHNT, CDR2 YYREEE (reference sequence). The CDR3 is 12 residues long. V lost 4 bases and J lost 4; bases outside the gene matches: 2.

In its sample, this clone was seen a few times. The gene calls are TRBV6-1 and TRBJ1-1, with D possibly matching TRBD1 (5 bases). Germline assignment: CDR1 MNHNS and CDR2 SASEGT. This CDR3 is built from 14 residues. V was cut by 6 bases and J by 1 base, with 12 bases left in between. The CDR3 coding sequence is TGTGCCAGCAGAAGACGGGGGGAGAACACTGAAGCTTTCTTT. This sequence encodes CASRRRGENTEAFF.